This TCR beta chain was captured by sequencing in a study of T cells in Graves' hyperthyroidism and ophthalmopathy. The CDR3 length is 19 residues. CDR1 KGHDR and CDR2 SFDVKD come from the germline V gene. V lost 5 bases to trimming and J lost 0 bases; unmatched junction nucleotides: 13. Researchers amplified the TCR beta CDR3 regions from RNA transcripts. The HTBI primer set was used in a first-round RT-PCR of the TCR CDR3. TCRdb fed the multiplex PCR reads into MiXCR, producing one record per CDR3 protein. The sample holds some 340,000 distinct CDR3 sequences, around 15% seen once. In this sample, this clonotype turned up many times.

This TCR derives from a woman aged 35 to 49 with Graves' ophthalmopathy. The chain carries TRBV24-1 and TRBJ2-2, with 8 bases identical to TRBD1. The specimen sequenced was blood. The chain's CDR3 is CATSALGDRFRPNTGELFF. In nucleotides, the CDR3 is TGTGCCACCAGTGCCCTCGGGGACAGGTTTCGTCCGAACACCGGGGAGCTGTTTTTT.